The 5 T cell receptor beta chains below were found in one sample sequenced in a study of CXCR3-negative and CXCR3-positive naive CD8 T cells. It was by 5' RACE with UMI labels that the TRB cDNA libraries were prepared. TCRdb re-called the 5' RACE reads and shows each CDR3 protein once, DNA omitted. The listing records some 48,000 distinct CDR3 sequences. Sequencing was performed on naive CXCR3- CD8+ T cells from blood. Subset defined: CD45RO-CCR7+CD27+CD95- naive CD8+ T cells lacking CXCR3 (TNR3-). These receptors came from a human donor in good health. Some clones in this sample may be carry-over from other donors' samples.

The chain employs TRBV12-3 or TRBV12-4 and TRBJ2-7. The CDR3 has 14 amino acids. CDR3 sequence: CAISLSGGSYEQYF.

The chain employs TRBV6-5 and TRBJ2-5; absent DNA, TCRdb's TRBD1 call cannot be checked. Germline V CDR1 and CDR2: MNHEY, SVGAGI. The CDR3 has 14 residues. This CDR3 is CASSDRVPEETQYF.

The CDR3 spells CASSIAYRVDTQYF. The chain combines TRBV19 with TRBJ2-3; the D call of TRBD1 rests on TCRdb alone, since no DNA is present to check it. Germline loops: CDR1 LNHDA, CDR2 SQIVND (reference sequence). The CDR3 loop spans 14 amino acids.

CDR3 in amino acids: CASRGHTSLETQYF. The rearrangement joins TRBV28 to TRBJ2-5; TCRdb outputs TRBD1, but without DNA this stays unchecked. This CDR3 is 14 amino acids long. CDR1 is MDHEN, CDR2 SYDVKM, per germline.

This sequence joins TRBV3-1 and TRBJ1-2; TCRdb designates TRBD1, a call that cannot be tested without DNA. Germline V gives CDR1 LGHDT, CDR2 YNNKEL (reference sequence). The CDR3 runs to 14 residues. The CDR3 is CASSPLGGYYGYTF. Full variable domain (outside the CDR3, taken from reference TRBV3-1 and TRBJ1-2): DTAVSQTPKYLVTQMGNDKSIKCEQNLGHDTMYWYKQDSKKFLKIMFSYNNKELIINETVPNRFSPKSPDKAHLNLHINSLELGDSAVYFCASSPLGGYYGYTFGSGTRLTVV.